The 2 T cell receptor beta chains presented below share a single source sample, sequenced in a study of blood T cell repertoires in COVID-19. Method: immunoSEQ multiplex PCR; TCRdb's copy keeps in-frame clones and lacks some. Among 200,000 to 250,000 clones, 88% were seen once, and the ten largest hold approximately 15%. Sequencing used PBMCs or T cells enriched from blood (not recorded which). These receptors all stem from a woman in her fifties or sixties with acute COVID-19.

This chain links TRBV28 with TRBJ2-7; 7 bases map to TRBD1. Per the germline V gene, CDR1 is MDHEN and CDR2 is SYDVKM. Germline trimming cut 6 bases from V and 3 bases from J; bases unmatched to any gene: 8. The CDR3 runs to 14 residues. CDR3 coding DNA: TGTGCCAGCAGGACCGCCAGGGACAGCTACGAGCAGTACTTC. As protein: CASRTARDSYEQYF.

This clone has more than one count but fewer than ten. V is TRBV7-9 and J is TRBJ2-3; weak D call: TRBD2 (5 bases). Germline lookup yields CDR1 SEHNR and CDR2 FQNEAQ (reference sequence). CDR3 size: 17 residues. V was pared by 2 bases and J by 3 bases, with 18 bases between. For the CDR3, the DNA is TGTGCCAGCAGCTTAAGGTTGCGGGTTCTAGTAACAGATACGCAGTATTTT. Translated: CASSLRLRVLVTDTQYF.